This T cell receptor beta chain was sequenced during a study of blood T cell repertoires in COVID-19. Study-level background: T cells, B-cell-depleted T cells, or PBMCs provided the cDNA or gDNA that served as material.

Trimming took off 4 bases at V and 4 bases at J, with 13 bases between the two ends. The CDR3 is made up of 15 amino acids. CDR1 and CDR2 (germline): MNHEY, SVGAGI. In the source study's methods: Estimates of nucleated cell counts were drawn from the amplification of reference gene primers. Sequencing used immunoSEQ multiplex PCR; TCRdb keeps in-frame clones, though not all of them. For V, J and clone size, that table is used; D and trimming come from the DNA. The table has 100,000 to 120,000 clones, about 84% seen once. This rearrangement joins TRBV6-5 to TRBJ2-2; possible D gene TRBD2, 6 bases. This receptor was obtained from a man over 45 with acute or convalescent COVID-19. The specimen sequenced was peripheral blood. In DNA form, the CDR3 reads TGTGCCAGCAGTTCTCGGGACTCCTCCACCGGGGAGCTGTTTTTT. Protein sequence: CASSSRDSSTGELFF.